This T cell receptor (beta chain) originates from a study of T cell repertoires in cytomegalovirus infection. Study-level information: Matching HLA type, along with CMV infection, was indicated by public TCR beta signatures.

TCRdb re-called the reads through MiXCR, storing one row per CDR3 protein. The data contain hundreds of thousands of distinct CDR3 sequences, just under 30% of them singletons. A note on this clonotype: Its matching antigen is unknown.

The TCR was taken from a human donor in good health (CMV status not recorded). Some clones in this sample may be carry-over from other donors' samples. The material was cultured PBMCs, obtained from culture after CMV antigen stimulation.

In DNA form, the CDR3 reads TGCAGTGCTAGGGCAGGGGGCGAGGGGAACTATGGCTACACCTTC. Protein product: CSARAGGEGNYGYTF. The chain recombines TRBV20-1 with TRBJ1-2; the match to TRBD1 covers 8 bases. Germline V gene data show CDR1 as DFQATT and CDR2 as SNEGSKA (reference sequence). The CDR3 contains 15 residues. V shed 3 bases, J shed 2 bases, and the junction held 8 bases outside the gene matches.